This T cell receptor beta chain was documented in a study of T cells in Graves' hyperthyroidism and ophthalmopathy. About the research overall: Peripheral blood was secured at the point of initial diagnosis, before any treatment. Findings and caveats of the study: Expanded thyroid clonotypes (above 0.001) were mostly also found in blood.

CDR1 is SNHLY, CDR2 FYNNEI, per germline. The CDR3 has 14 residues. The V and J ends lost 5 bases and 7 bases, in that order; junction bases with no gene match: 6. This clonotype came up many times. As yet, its antigen is unknown. Researchers took RNA transcripts and amplified the TCR beta CDR3 regions from them. Carried out on the TCR CDR3, a first-round RT-PCR used the HTBI primer set. Via MiXCR, TCRdb re-called the multiplex PCR reads, giving one row per CDR3 protein. Of 280,000 or so distinct CDR3 sequences in the sample, nearly 15% were seen once. The PBMCs had their origin in 7.5 to 10 ml of fresh peripheral blood.

The genes are TRBV2 and TRBJ1-5, with 9 bases matching TRBD1. This sequence was found in a woman aged 45-59 years with Graves' hyperthyroidism that later progressed to Graves' ophthalmopathy. The source material was blood. The CDR3 loop is CASSPRTGVQPQHF. The CDR3 DNA sequence: TGTGCCAGCAGTCCCAGGACAGGGGTACAGCCCCAGCATTTT. Variable domain in full (rest from reference TRBV2 and TRBJ1-5): EPEVTQTPSHQVTQMGQEVILRCVPISNHLYFYWYRQILGQKVEFLVSFYNNEISEKSEIFDDQFSVERPDGSNFTLKIRSTKLEDSAMYFCASSPRTGVQPQHFGDGTRLSIL.